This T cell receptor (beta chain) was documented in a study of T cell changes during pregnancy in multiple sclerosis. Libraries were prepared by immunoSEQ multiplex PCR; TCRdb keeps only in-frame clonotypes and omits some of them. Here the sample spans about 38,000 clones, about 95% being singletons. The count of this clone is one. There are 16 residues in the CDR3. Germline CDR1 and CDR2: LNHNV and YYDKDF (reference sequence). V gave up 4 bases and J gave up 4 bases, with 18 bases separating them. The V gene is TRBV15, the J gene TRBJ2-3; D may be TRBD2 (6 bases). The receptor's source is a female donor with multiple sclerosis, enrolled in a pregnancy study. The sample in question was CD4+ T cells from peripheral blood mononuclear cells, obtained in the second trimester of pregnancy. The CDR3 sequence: CATSKYAGSFADTQYF. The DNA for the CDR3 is TGTGCCACCAGCAAGTATGCCGGGAGTTTCGCAGATACGCAGTATTTT. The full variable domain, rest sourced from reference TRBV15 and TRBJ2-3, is DAMVIQNPRYQVTQFGKPVTLSCSQTLNHNVMYWYQQKSSQAPKLLFHYYDKDFNNEADTPDNFQSRRPNTSFCFLDIRSPGLGDTAMYLCATSKYAGSFADTQYFGPGTRLTVL.